The 22 T cell receptor beta chains in this list originate from one sample, sequenced in a study of OX40 agonist ivuxolimab in advanced cancers. Method: immunoSEQ multiplex PCR; TCRdb's copy keeps in-frame clones and lacks some. The table lists some 89,000 clones, around 80% of them singletons, with approximately 1.9% in the top ten. Source: CD4+ or CD8+ T cells sorted from blood, taken in a trial of the OX40 agonist ivuxolimab. These receptor sequences come from an adult with an advanced solid tumor such as melanoma, head and neck, liver or kidney cancer.

The chain carries TRBV28 and TRBJ1-2; tentative D call: TRBD1 (5 bases). There are 13 residues in the CDR3. With 5 bases removed from V and 3 bases from J, the gap between germline ends came to 10 bases. From germline, CDR1 is MDHEN and CDR2 SYDVKM. Here the CDR3 DNA reads TGTGCCAGCAGTATCCGACAGTACTATGGCTACACCTTC. Its protein product is CASSIRQYYGYTF.

CDR3 bases: TGTGCCAGCAGTATACAGGGGAGCGCAGATACGCAGTATTTT. This encodes CASSIQGSADTQYF. This chain uses TRBV2 with TRBJ2-3, with TRBD1 matching over 7 bases. This CDR3 contains 14 residues. J was trimmed by 4 bases and V by 5 bases; bases with no gene match: 6. CDR1 and CDR2 (germline): SNHLY, FYNNEI.

The chain couples TRBV2 to TRBJ1-1, with unresolved D. The germline gives CDR1 SNHLY, CDR2 FYNNEI. V shed 2 bases and J shed 7 bases, with 11 bases lying between them. This CDR3 is 13 amino acids long. For the CDR3, the DNA is TGTGCCAGCAGTGAACAATGGACCTTTGAAGCTTTCTTT. Translation: CASSEQWTFEAFF.

This rearrangement joins TRBV5-4 to TRBJ1-1; D remains unclear. V was clipped by 1 base and J by 0 bases, with 4 bases between them. Germline values: CDR1 SGHNT, CDR2 YYREEE (reference sequence). The length of the CDR3 is 13 residues. The DNA for the CDR3 is TGTGCCAGCAGCTTGACAGTGAACACTGAAGCTTTCTTT. This codes for CASSLTVNTEAFF.

V and J are TRBV4-2 and TRBJ1-2; D call uncertain. CDR1 LGHNA and CDR2 YNFKEQ come from the germline V gene. The germline V and J ends were trimmed by 2 bases and 5 bases, with 33 bases remaining between them. The CDR3 is made up of 21 amino acids. The CDR3 sequence: CASSQLSSGLGPARQEYGYTF. For the CDR3, the DNA is TGTGCCAGCAGCCAACTCAGTAGCGGATTAGGTCCCGCGCGACAAGAATATGGCTACACCTTC.

The CDR3 region has the DNA TGTGCCTGGAGTGTACCTGAGACAGGCGGAAAATATAGCAATCAGCCCCAGCATTTT. This gives the protein CAWSVPETGGKYSNQPQHF. V and J are TRBV30 and TRBJ1-5, with a tentative D call TRBD1 (6 bases). The V gene lost 0 bases and the J gene lost 0 bases, with 21 bases spanning the gap. CDR3 length equals 19 residues. Germline-derived CDR1 and CDR2 are GTSNPN and SVGIG (reference sequence). Full variable domain (remainder filled in from reference TRBV30 and TRBJ1-5): SQTIHQWPATLVQPVGSPLSLECTVEGTSNPNLYWYRQAAGRGLQLLFYSVGIGQISSEVPQNLSASRPQDRQFILSSKKLLLSDSGFYLCAWSVPETGGKYSNQPQHFGDGTRLSIL.

The chain uses TRBV19 and TRBJ1-5, with D uncertain. This CDR3 spans 14 amino acids. The germline CDR1 and CDR2 sequences are LNHDA and SQIVND (reference sequence). Trimming left V 6 bases short and J 3 bases short, with 12 bases between. The DNA for the CDR3 is TGTGCCAGTAGATCCCAGGCAGCCAATCAGCCCCAGCATTTT. Amino acids: CASRSQAANQPQHF.

CDR3 DNA sequence: TGTGCCAGCAGCGTAGGGTACGAGCAGTACTTC. It translates to CASSVGYEQYF. The chain is built from TRBV9 and TRBJ2-7; no firm D call. The V gene's germline CDR1 is SGDLS and CDR2 YYNGEE. The CDR3 is 11 amino acids. Trimming took off 0 bases at V and 4 bases at J, with 2 bases between the two ends.

The V gene is TRBV29-1, the J gene TRBJ2-3; 11 bases are shared with TRBD2. The V and J ends lost 6 bases and 3 bases, in that order; junction bases with no gene match: 2. The CDR3 consists of 13 residues. The germline V gene has CDR1 SQVTM and CDR2 ANQGSEA. CDR3 sequence: CSVLAGGTDTQYF. The CDR3 DNA is TGCAGCGTCTTAGCGGGGGGGACAGATACGCAGTATTTT.

The chain has TRBV4-3 and TRBJ1-6, with 11 nucleotides matching TRBD1. Trimming removed 4 bases from V and 7 bases from J; junction bases left unmatched: 15. CDR3 size: 19 residues. Germline CDR1 and CDR2: LGHNA and YSLEER. The DNA for the CDR3 is TGCGCCAGCAGCCCAGGAATCCACGGGGGACAGGGGGAGAATTCACCCCTCCACTTT. Translation: CASSPGIHGGQGENSPLHF.

The chain recombines TRBV5-3 with TRBJ2-5; 8 bases map to TRBD1. TRBV5-3 is filed as an ORF, its function uncertain. J gave up 0 bases and V 4 bases, and 8 bases lay outside the gene matches. The CDR3 is 16 amino acids. The CDR3 region is CARSDRGVIDQETQYF. The CDR3 DNA is TGTGCCAGAAGCGACAGGGGCGTCATTGACCAAGAGACCCAGTACTTC.

The J gene is TRBJ2-7, the V gene TRBV5-1, with D perhaps matching TRBD2 (5 bases). V shed 7 bases and J shed 2 bases, with 16 bases lying between them. In germline, CDR1 is SGHRS, CDR2 YFSETQ. The length of the CDR3 is 14 residues. The CDR3 nucleotides are TGCGCCAGCGGCATCGACGGAGGAGCCTACGAGCAGTACTTC. It yields the protein CASGIDGGAYEQYF.

V gene TRBV28 combines with J gene TRBJ2-1, with 10 bases aligning to TRBD2. Germline values: CDR1 MDHEN, CDR2 SYDVKM. This CDR3 spans 15 amino acids. V shed 7 bases, J shed 5 bases, and the junction held 8 bases outside the gene matches. Here the CDR3 reads CASTGLAGADNEQFF. CDR3 coding DNA: TGTGCCAGCACGGGTCTAGCGGGGGCCGACAATGAGCAGTTCTTC.

The chain links TRBV7-9 to TRBJ1-6; 8 nucleotides match TRBD1. Losses at the gene ends were 6 bases for V and 7 bases for J; bases not matched to a gene: 5. The CDR3 is made up of 14 amino acids. CDR1 is SEHNR and CDR2 is FQNEAQ in the germline V gene (reference sequence). This CDR3 reads CASRPTGVNSPLHF. In DNA, the CDR3 is TGTGCCAGCAGACCGACAGGGGTCAATTCACCCCTCCACTTT.

V usage is TRBV25-1 and J usage is TRBJ1-2; TRBD1 matches 11 bases. The V segment lost 4 bases and the J segment 8 bases; nucleotides outside the gene matches: 9. The CDR3 spans 15 residues. CDR1 and CDR2 (germline): MGHDK, SYGVNS. In DNA, the CDR3 is TGTGCCAGCAGTGCCTTAGGACAGGGGGCACAAGGCTACACCTTC. It is translated as CASSALGQGAQGYTF.

The J gene is TRBJ1-2, the V gene TRBV14; unclear D gene. Germline CDR1 reads SGHDN; CDR2 reads FVKESK. The CDR3 is 14 amino acids. V was pared by 4 bases and J by 0 bases, with 9 bases between. In DNA form, the CDR3 reads TGTGCCAGCAGCCCGGAGACGGCTAACTATGGCTACACCTTC. It is translated as CASSPETANYGYTF.

The chain combines TRBV5-1 with TRBJ1-2; 8 bases fit TRBD1. The germline V gene has CDR1 SGHRS and CDR2 YFSETQ. The CDR3 extends over 12 amino acids. V shed 3 bases, J shed 11 bases, and the junction held 6 bases outside the gene matches. The CDR3 sequence: CASSSTGAGYTF. CDR3 DNA: TGCGCCAGCAGCTCGACAGGGGCCGGGTACACCTTC.

This clone was counted once. The V and J genes are TRBV9 and TRBJ2-7, with D maybe TRBD1 (7 bases). The CDR3 is made up of 15 amino acids. V was trimmed by 4 bases and J by 3 bases, leaving 17 bases between them. The germline gives CDR1 SGDLS, CDR2 YYNGEE. CDR3 coding DNA: TGTGCCAGCAGCTACGGGGGACAGCCTATCTACGAGCAGTACTTC. Amino acids: CASSYGGQPIYEQYF.

This chain joins TRBV29-1 and TRBJ2-7, with D maybe TRBD1 (5 bases). The CDR3 sequence is 12 residues long. The germline V gene encodes CDR1 SQVTM and CDR2 ANQGSEA. V was cut by 6 bases and J by 1 base, with 10 bases left in between. The CDR3 is CSVRKGSYEQYF. Written as DNA, the CDR3 is TGCAGCGTACGGAAGGGGTCCTACGAGCAGTACTTC.

The CDR3, as DNA: TGTGCCAGCTCACCAGCGCCGACAGGGACCTACGAGCAGTACTTC. It codes for CASSPAPTGTYEQYF. The rearrangement links TRBV18 to TRBJ2-7; the match to TRBD1 covers 7 bases. V lost 2 bases, J lost 2 bases, and 6 bases stayed unmatched. The CDR3 is made up of 15 amino acids. Germline V gene data show CDR1 as KGHSH and CDR2 as LQKENI.

The chain employs TRBV6-1 and TRBJ1-2, with a weak D call TRBD1 (5 bases). The CDR3 is made up of 13 amino acids. CDR1 is MNHNS and CDR2 is SASEGT in the germline V gene. V shed 0 bases and J shed 8 bases, with 10 bases lying between them. The CDR3 loop is CASSEAGQAGYTF. For the CDR3, the DNA is TGTGCCAGCAGTGAAGCGGGGCAGGCCGGCTACACCTTC.

V gene TRBV7-9 combines with J gene TRBJ1-2; TRBD1 matches 9 bases. J gave up 6 bases and V 0 bases, and 2 bases lay outside the gene matches. The CDR3 consists of 14 residues. Germline V gene lookup returns CDR1 SEHNR and CDR2 FQNEAQ (reference sequence). CDR3 sequence: CASSLADRGDGYTF. In DNA form, the CDR3 reads TGTGCCAGCAGCTTAGCCGACAGGGGGGATGGCTACACCTTC.